The rows below give T cell receptor beta chains drawn from one sample of a study of identical twins. TCRdb fed the 5' RACE reads into MiXCR, producing one record per CDR3 protein. The table records a few hundred thousand distinct CDR3 sequences, approximately 12% of them present only once. The data also belong to a second study, concerning yellow fever vaccine responses in identical twins.

What was sequenced was memory (CD45RO+) T cells sorted from blood. The origin of the receptors is a young woman in good health. Both conserved end residues are part of each CDR3. D genes are given only for firm matches. Expanded clones get a size class; other rows say once, few or many, or leave the size out.

J gene	clone size	V gene	D gene	CDR3 DNA	CDR3 protein
TRBJ2-1	few	TRBV20-1	TRBD2	TGCAGTGCCAGGACTAGCCGGGACTACAATGAGCAGTTCTTC	CSARTSRDYNEQFF
TRBJ2-1	many	TRBV12-3/TRBV12-4	.	TGTGCCAGCAGGTCACCGGAACTGCAGTTCTTC	CASRSPELQFF
TRBJ1-4	few	TRBV3-1	TRBD1	TGTGCCAGCAGCCAAGCAGGGACAGGAAATGAAAAACTGTTTTTT	CASSQAGTGNEKLFF
TRBJ1-5	many	TRBV4-3	.	TGCGCCAGCAGCCAAGATCGGATCCAGCCCCAGCATTTT	CASSQDRIQPQHF
TRBJ2-3	once	TRBV4-3	.	TGCGCCAGCAGCCAAGATAGATCGGGGTCTGATACGCAGTATTTT	CASSQDRSGSDTQYF
TRBJ2-1	few	TRBV20-1	.	TGCAGTGCCCCCTGGGGGGGGGCGCATGATGAGCAGTTCTTC	CSAPWGGAHDEQFF
TRBJ1-1	few	TRBV3-1	TRBD1	TGTGCCAGCAGCCTCAGCGGGACAGGCACTGAAGCTTTCTTT	CASSLSGTGTEAFF
TRBJ1-1	.	TRBV29-1	TRBD1	TGCAGCGTGCACAGGGGGCTGTCTGAAGCTTTCTTT	CSVHRGLSEAFF
TRBJ2-1	.	TRBV2	.	TGTGCCAGCAGTGAACACGGATACAATGAGCAGTTCTTC	CASSEHGYNEQFF
TRBJ2-1	few	TRBV6-4	.	TGTGCCAGCAGTGACTCGATAGGGAATCCCTACAATGAGCAGTTCTTC	CASSDSIGNPYNEQFF
TRBJ2-7	many	TRBV24-1	TRBD2	TGTGCCACCCGGGGGGGAAGCTCCTACGAGCAGTACTTC	CATRGGSSYEQYF
TRBJ2-1	many	TRBV11-3	.	TGTGCCAGCAGCCCGCAGAACAATGAGCAGTTCTTC	CASSPQNNEQFF
TRBJ1-5	.	TRBV6-5	TRBD1	TGTGCCAGCAGCGACAGGGGTCAGCCCCAGCATTTT	CASSDRGQPQHF
TRBJ2-1	few	TRBV12-3/TRBV12-4	.	TGTGCCAGCTCGCCCCTCGCGGCCTCGTTCAATGAGCAGTTCTTC	CASSPLAASFNEQFF
TRBJ2-7	few	TRBV2	.	TGTGCCAGCAGTGAAAGGGCTCGCGAGCAGTACTTC	CASSERAREQYF
TRBJ2-7	few	TRBV2	TRBD2	TGTGCCAGCAGTGGGGTGACTAGCGGGAGTCCCGGGGAGCAGTACTTC	CASSGVTSGSPGEQYF
TRBJ2-4	.	TRBV20-1	.	TGCAGTGCTAGAGATCTATTTGCAGGCGGAACCAAAAACATTCAGTACTTC	CSARDLFAGGTKNIQYF
TRBJ2-7	many	TRBV28	TRBD1	TGTGCCAGCACCCCGATAGGGACAGGGCGCGAGCAGTACTTC	CASTPIGTGREQYF
TRBJ2-1	many	TRBV24-1	.	TGTGCCACCAGTGATTTGAGTGAGAGCTCCTACAATGAGCAGTTCTTC	CATSDLSESSYNEQFF
TRBJ2-2	many	TRBV27	.	TGTGCCAGCAGTCCGAAGAAGGACACCGGGGAGCTGTTTTTT	CASSPKKDTGELFF
TRBJ2-6	many	TRBV28	.	TGCTCGGCTGGGGCCAACGTCCTGACTTTC	CSAGANVLTF
TRBJ1-1	few	TRBV20-1	.	TGCAGTGCTAGAGGGGGCCGCGGCACTGAAGCTTTCTTT	CSARGGRGTEAFF
TRBJ1-6	.	TRBV7-9	.	TGTGCCAGCAGCCCCCGGACAGAACTACCCCTCCACTTT	CASSPRTELPLHF
TRBJ2-1	few	TRBV20-1	TRBD2	TGCAGTGCTAAGCGGGGGGGCCGCGATGAGCAGTTCTTC	CSAKRGGRDEQFF
TRBJ2-7	many	TRBV4-2	.	TGTGCCAGCAGCCAAGTCGGAGGCTCTTCTAATACCTACGAGCAGTACTTC	CASSQVGGSSNTYEQYF
TRBJ2-1	.	TRBV3-1	.	TGTGCCAGCAGCCAAGAGCTCGGGGCGGGCGATGAGCAGTTCTTC	CASSQELGAGDEQFF
TRBJ2-5	few	TRBV7-2	.	TGTGCCAGCAGCCGCACATCGTACCAAGAGACCCAGTACTTC	CASSRTSYQETQYF
TRBJ2-1	.	TRBV6-1	TRBD1	TGTGCCAGCAGACGGACAGGGGGCGGGTACAATGAGCAGTTCTTC	CASRRTGGGYNEQFF
TRBJ2-7	many	TRBV5-1	.	TGCGCCAGTACGACCGAGGGGGGGCCTTCCTACGAGCAGTACTTC	CASTTEGGPSYEQYF
TRBJ2-7	.	TRBV7-9	TRBD2	TGTGCCAGCAGCTCGCCCCGGACTAGCGGCACCTACGAGCAGTACTTC	CASSSPRTSGTYEQYF
TRBJ1-5	few	TRBV3-1	.	TGTGCCAGCAGCCAAGGTAGGCAGCCCCAGCATTTT	CASSQGRQPQHF
TRBJ2-3	few	TRBV6-2/TRBV6-3	.	TGTGCCAGCAGTTCGACTAGGTTTACGCAGTATTTT	CASSSTRFTQYF
TRBJ2-1	.	TRBV11-2	TRBD2	TGTGCCAGCAGCCCGACTAGCGGGAGTCGCGGTGAGCAGTTCTTC	CASSPTSGSRGEQFF
TRBJ2-2	.	TRBV4-3	.	TGCGCCAGCAGCCAAGCTAGTAGTACCGGGGAGCTGTTTTTT	CASSQASSTGELFF
TRBJ2-3	.	TRBV28	TRBD2	TGTGCCAGCAGTCCCGTGGGGATGACTAGCGGTCCCACAGATACGCAGTATTTT	CASSPVGMTSGPTDTQYF
TRBJ2-7	.	TRBV15	.	TGTGCCACCAGCAATAAACAGGGCCGGGACGAGCAGTACTTC	CATSNKQGRDEQYF
TRBJ1-1	many	TRBV5-1	.	TGCGCCAGCAGCTCTGGATCGGGGTTGAACACTGAAGCTTTCTTT	CASSSGSGLNTEAFF
TRBJ2-3	.	TRBV20-1	.	TGCAGTGCCCTTCGCTCGGCGGCGGGGACCACAGATACGCAGTATTTT	CSALRSAAGTTDTQYF
TRBJ2-1	few	TRBV20-1	.	TGCAGTGCTAGCCGAACCCAGGGAGAGGAGCAGTTCTTC	CSASRTQGEEQFF
TRBJ1-4	.	TRBV11-2	TRBD1	TGTGCCAGCAGCTCGACAGGGCTTAATGAAAAACTGTTTTTT	CASSSTGLNEKLFF
TRBJ2-5	many	TRBV5-1	.	TGCGCCAGCAGCTTGGACGGACGGTACCAAGAGACCCAGTACTTC	CASSLDGRYQETQYF
TRBJ2-7	.	TRBV2	TRBD1	TGTGCCAGCAGAGAGGCCAGGACAGGTGATTCCTACGAGCAGTACTTC	CASREARTGDSYEQYF